The 11 T cell receptor beta chains presented below share a single source sample, sequenced in a study of graft-versus-host responses after intestinal transplantation. Repertoires were generated with immunoSEQ multiplex PCR, while TCRdb's copy carries only in-frame clones and drops some. Here the sample spans some 85,000 clones, roughly 92% being singletons. For these receptors, no antigen is known. Sequencing was performed on unstimulated CD8+ T cells sorted from spleen or lymph node cells, taken before transplant. Every receptor here comes from a human donor who was the organ donor for an intestinal transplant.

This clone was seen once. The J gene is TRBJ1-2, the V gene TRBV5-6; D is perhaps TRBD1 (5 bases). The germline gives CDR1 SGHDT, CDR2 YYEEEE. With 6 bases removed from V and 4 bases from J, the gap between germline ends came to 19 bases. This CDR3 region has 15 residues. The CDR3 loop is CASNGGEDYGYGYTF. The CDR3 coding sequence is TGTGCCAGCAACGGGGGGGAGGATTACGGCTATGGCTACACCTTC.

CDR3 in DNA: TGTGCCAGCAGCGTAGAGGCTAGCGTTCACACAGATACGCAGTATTTT. It yields the protein CASSVEASVHTDTQYF. The rearrangement links TRBV9 to TRBJ2-3, with D perhaps matching TRBD2 (6 bases). Germline CDR1 is SGDLS and CDR2 is YYNGEE. The V gene lost 0 bases and the J gene lost 2 bases, with 13 bases spanning the gap. The CDR3 covers 16 residues. The full variable domain, rest sourced from reference TRBV9 and TRBJ2-3, is DSGVTQTPKHLITATGQRVTLRCSPRSGDLSVYWYQQSLDQGLQFLIQYYNGEERAKGNILERFSAQQFPDLHSELNLSSLELGDSALYFCASSVEASVHTDTQYFGPGTRLTVL.

The chain carries TRBV27 and TRBJ2-5, with D possibly matching TRBD1 (6 bases). With 6 bases removed from V and 4 bases from J, the gap between germline ends came to 12 bases. Germline CDR1 reads MNHEY; CDR2 reads SMNVEV (reference sequence). This CDR3 is 13 amino acids long. The CDR3 DNA reads TGTGCCAGCAGCCCCGGGACACTAGAGACCCAGTACTTC. It encodes CASSPGTLETQYF.

The V call is TRBV10-3, the J call TRBJ2-7, with TRBD2 matching over 9 bases. V lost 3 bases, J lost 6 bases, and 9 bases stayed unmatched. This CDR3 is 15 amino acids long. Germline V gene lookup returns CDR1 ENHRY and CDR2 SYGVKD. DNA for the CDR3: TGTGCCATCAGTGACACGCGGGGGGGCCTTCGCGAGCAGTACTTC. This codes for CAISDTRGGLREQYF.

The rearrangement joins TRBV7-6 to TRBJ2-1; 16 bases fit TRBD2. The CDR3 totals 18 residues. Trimming took 5 bases from V and 6 from J; bases not matched to a gene: 10. Germline V lookup: CDR1 SGHVS, CDR2 FNYEAQ. This CDR3 is CASSPPGTSGGARNEQFF. CDR3 in DNA: TGTGCCAGCAGCCCGCCGGGGACTAGCGGGGGGGCTCGCAATGAGCAGTTCTTC.

The gene calls are TRBV14 and TRBJ2-7; tentative D call: TRBD1 (6 bases). The CDR3 consists of 13 residues. Per the germline V gene, CDR1 is SGHDN and CDR2 is FVKESK. V was clipped by 4 bases and J by 3 bases, with 10 bases between them. The CDR3 sequence: CASSLTGNYEQYF. Here the CDR3 DNA reads TGTGCCAGCAGCCTAACAGGGAACTACGAGCAGTACTTC.

The chain is built from TRBV5-1 and TRBJ2-1; D remains unclear. CDR1 is SGHRS and CDR2 is YFSETQ in the germline V gene. Trimming took 2 bases from V and 8 from J, leaving 8 bases between them. CDR3 length equals 12 residues. The CDR3 DNA reads as TGCGCCAGCAGCTTCGTGGGCGATGAGCAGTTCTTC. This sequence encodes CASSFVGDEQFF. The whole variable domain, remainder taken from reference TRBV5-1 and TRBJ2-1, is KAGVTQTPRYLIKTRGQQVTLSCSPISGHRSVSWYQQTPGQGLQFLFEYFSETQRNKGNFPGRFSGRQFSNSRSEMNVSTLELGDSALYLCASSFVGDEQFFGPGTRLTVL.

This rearrangement joins TRBV4-1 to TRBJ2-5; the D gene is possibly TRBD2 (6 bases). The V gene's germline CDR1 is MGHRA and CDR2 YSYEKL. There are 14 residues in the CDR3. V lost 4 bases and J lost 5, with 14 bases in between. In DNA, the CDR3 is TGCGCCAGCAGCCCGGGACTTAAGGAGGAGACCCAGTACTTC. Translated, it gives CASSPGLKEETQYF.

The chain recombines TRBV7-9 with TRBJ1-4; the D gene is possibly TRBD1 (5 bases). Per germline, CDR1 SEHNR and CDR2 FQNEAQ (reference sequence). V was pared by 4 bases and J by 7 bases, with 7 bases between. The length of the CDR3 is 12 residues. The CDR3 DNA follows: TGTGCCAGCAGCTATCAGGGTGAAAAACTGTTTTTT. As protein: CASSYQGEKLFF.

V and J are TRBV4-1 and TRBJ2-1; TRBD2 matches at 9 bases. The CDR3 totals 17 residues. Germline-derived CDR1 and CDR2 are MGHRA and YSYEKL. J lost 2 bases, V lost 3 bases, and 8 bases had no gene match. CDR3 DNA sequence: TGCGCCAGCAGCCAGAAAACAGCGGGGGGCGCCTACAATGAGCAGTTCTTC. Residues: CASSQKTAGGAYNEQFF.

The V gene is TRBV4-1, the J gene TRBJ1-2; 10 positions agree with TRBD1. The J segment lost 6 bases and the V segment lost 4 bases, leaving 5 bases of the junction unmatched. From germline, CDR1 is MGHRA and CDR2 YSYEKL. This CDR3 spans 14 amino acids. CDR3 nucleotides: TGCGCCAGCAGCCCACGGACAGGGGGAAATGGCTACACCTTC. This sequence encodes CASSPRTGGNGYTF.